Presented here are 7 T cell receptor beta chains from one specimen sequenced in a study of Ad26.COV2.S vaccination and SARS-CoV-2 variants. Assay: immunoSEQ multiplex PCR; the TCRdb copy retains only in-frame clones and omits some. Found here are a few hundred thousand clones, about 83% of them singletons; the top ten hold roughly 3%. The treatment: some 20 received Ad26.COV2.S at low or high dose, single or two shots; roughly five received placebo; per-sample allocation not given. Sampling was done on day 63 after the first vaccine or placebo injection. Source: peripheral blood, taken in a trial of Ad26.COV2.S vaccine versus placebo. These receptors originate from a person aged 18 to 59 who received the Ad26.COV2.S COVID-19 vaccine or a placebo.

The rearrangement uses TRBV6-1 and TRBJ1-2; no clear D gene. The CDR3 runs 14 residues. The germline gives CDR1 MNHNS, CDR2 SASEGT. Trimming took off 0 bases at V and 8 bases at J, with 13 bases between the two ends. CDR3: CASSEAIGLGGYTF. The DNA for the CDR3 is TGTGCCAGCAGTGAAGCCATCGGGCTGGGCGGCTACACCTTC.

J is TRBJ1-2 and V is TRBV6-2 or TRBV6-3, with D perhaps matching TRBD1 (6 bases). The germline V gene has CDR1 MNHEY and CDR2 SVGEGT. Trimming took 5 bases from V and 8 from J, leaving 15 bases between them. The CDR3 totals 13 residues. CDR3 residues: CASSHTDSHGYTF. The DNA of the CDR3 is TGTGCCAGCAGTCATACGGACAGCCACGGCTACACCTTC.

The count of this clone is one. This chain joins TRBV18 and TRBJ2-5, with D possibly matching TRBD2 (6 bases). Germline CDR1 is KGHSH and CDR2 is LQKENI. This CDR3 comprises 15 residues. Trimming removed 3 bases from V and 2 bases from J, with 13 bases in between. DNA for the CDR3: TGTGCCAGCTCACCCCCCGGGGAGGATCAAGAGACCCAGTACTTC. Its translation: CASSPPGEDQETQYF.

CDR3 protein: CAWSVFSQTWNTEAFF. The CDR3 coding sequence is TGTGCCTGGAGTGTTTTCTCTCAGACATGGAACACTGAAGCTTTCTTT. This chain uses TRBV30 with TRBJ1-1; D gene unclear. The V end was cut by 0 bases, the J end by 1 base, with 15 bases between. From germline, CDR1 is GTSNPN and CDR2 SVGIG (reference sequence). CDR3 length: 16 residues.

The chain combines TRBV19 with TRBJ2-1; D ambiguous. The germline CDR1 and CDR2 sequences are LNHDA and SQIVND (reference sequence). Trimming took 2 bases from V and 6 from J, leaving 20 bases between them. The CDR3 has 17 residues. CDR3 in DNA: TGTGCCAGTAGTATAAACCGTCGGCAGTCCCTGGGCAATGAGCAGTTCTTC. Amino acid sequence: CASSINRRQSLGNEQFF.

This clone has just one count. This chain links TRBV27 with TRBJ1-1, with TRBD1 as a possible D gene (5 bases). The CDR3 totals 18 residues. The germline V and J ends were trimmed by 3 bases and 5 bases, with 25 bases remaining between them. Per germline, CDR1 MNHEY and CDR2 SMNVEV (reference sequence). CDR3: CASSFIYGGSAATTEAFF. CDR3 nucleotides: TGTGCCAGCAGTTTCATATATGGGGGGTCAGCGGCAACAACTGAAGCTTTCTTT.

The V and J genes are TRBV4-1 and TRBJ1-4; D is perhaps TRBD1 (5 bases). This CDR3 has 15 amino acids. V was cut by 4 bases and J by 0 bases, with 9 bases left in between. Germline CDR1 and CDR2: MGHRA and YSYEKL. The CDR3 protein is CASSPGASTNEKLFF. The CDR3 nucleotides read TGCGCCAGCAGCCCCGGGGCATCAACTAATGAAAAACTGTTTTTT.